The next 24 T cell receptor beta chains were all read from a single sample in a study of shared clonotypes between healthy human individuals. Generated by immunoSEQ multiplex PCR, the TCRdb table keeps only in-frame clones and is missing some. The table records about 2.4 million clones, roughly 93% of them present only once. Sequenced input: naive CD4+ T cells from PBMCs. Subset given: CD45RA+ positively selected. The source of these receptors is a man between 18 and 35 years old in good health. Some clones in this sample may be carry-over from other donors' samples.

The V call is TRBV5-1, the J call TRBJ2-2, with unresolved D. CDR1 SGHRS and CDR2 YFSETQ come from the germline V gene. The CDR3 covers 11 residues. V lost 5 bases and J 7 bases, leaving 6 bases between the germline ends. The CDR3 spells CASSWDGELFF. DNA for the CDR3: TGCGCCAGCAGTTGGGACGGGGAGCTGTTTTTT.

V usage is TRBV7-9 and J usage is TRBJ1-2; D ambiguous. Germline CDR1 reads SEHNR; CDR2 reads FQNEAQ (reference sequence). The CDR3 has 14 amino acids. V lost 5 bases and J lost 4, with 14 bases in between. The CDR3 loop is CASSITGSVYGYTF. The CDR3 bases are TGTGCCAGCAGCATTACCGGCTCGGTCTATGGCTACACCTTC.

DNA of the CDR3: TGTGCCAGCAGCTTCACCTTGGGAAATGAGCAGTTCTTC. Translating it yields CASSFTLGNEQFF. The J gene is TRBJ2-1, the V gene TRBV11-1; no reliable D call. Trimming shortened V by 3 bases and J by 7 bases, and 10 bases separated the two germline ends. The CDR3 spans 13 residues. CDR1 is SGHAT, CDR2 FQDESV, per germline (reference sequence). Full variable domain (remainder filled in from reference TRBV11-1 and TRBJ2-1): EAEVAQSPRYKITEKSQAVAFWCDPISGHATLYWYRQILGQGPELLVQFQDESVVDDSQLPKDRFSAERLKGVDSTLKIQPAELGDSAMYLCASSFTLGNEQFFGPGTRLTVL.

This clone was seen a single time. This CDR3 reads CASSPRGGAYMNTEAFF. CDR3 DNA sequence: TGTGCCAGCAGCCCTCGGGGGGGGGCCTATATGAACACTGAAGCTTTCTTT. The chain is built from TRBV14 and TRBJ1-1; D perhaps matches TRBD1 (6 bases). The CDR3 contains 17 residues. Between the trimmed V and J ends, which lost 4 bases and 0 bases, there was a span of 18 bases. Per the germline V gene, CDR1 is SGHDN and CDR2 is FVKESK.

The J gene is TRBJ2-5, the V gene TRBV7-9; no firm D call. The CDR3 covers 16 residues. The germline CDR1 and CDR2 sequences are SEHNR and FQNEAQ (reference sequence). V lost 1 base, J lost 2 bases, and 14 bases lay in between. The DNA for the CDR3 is TGTGCCAGCAGCTTAGGGCCCGGAAGGAGTCAAGAGACCCAGTACTTC. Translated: CASSLGPGRSQETQYF.

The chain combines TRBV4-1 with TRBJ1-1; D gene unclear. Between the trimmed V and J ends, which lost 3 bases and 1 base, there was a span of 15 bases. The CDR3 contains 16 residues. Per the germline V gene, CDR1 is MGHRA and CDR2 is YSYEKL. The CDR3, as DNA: TGCGCCAGCAGCCACGCTCGGGTTGTGGGGAACACTGAAGCTTTCTTT. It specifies CASSHARVVGNTEAFF.

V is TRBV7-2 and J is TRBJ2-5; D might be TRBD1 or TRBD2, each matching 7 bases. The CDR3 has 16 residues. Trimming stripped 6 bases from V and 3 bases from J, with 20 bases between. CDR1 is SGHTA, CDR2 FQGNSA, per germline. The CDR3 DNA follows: TGTGCCAGCAGGCTTCGCGGGAGACAGGGCAAAGAGACCCAGTACTTC. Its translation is CASRLRGRQGKETQYF.

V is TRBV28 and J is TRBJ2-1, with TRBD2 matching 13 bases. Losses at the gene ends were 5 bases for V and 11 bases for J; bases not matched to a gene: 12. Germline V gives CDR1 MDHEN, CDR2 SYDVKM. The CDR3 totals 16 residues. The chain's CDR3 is CASSPPTPGLAGQQFF. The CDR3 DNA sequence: TGTGCCAGCAGTCCTCCGACTCCGGGACTAGCGGGACAGCAGTTCTTC.

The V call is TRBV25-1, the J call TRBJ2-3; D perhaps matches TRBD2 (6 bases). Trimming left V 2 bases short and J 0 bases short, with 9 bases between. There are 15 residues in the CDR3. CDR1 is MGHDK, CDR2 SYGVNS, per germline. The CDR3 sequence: CASSEAGGSTDTQYF. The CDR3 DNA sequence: TGTGCCAGCAGTGAAGCTGGGGGGAGCACAGATACGCAGTATTTT. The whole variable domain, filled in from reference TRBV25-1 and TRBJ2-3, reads EADIYQTPRYLVIGTGKKITLECSQTMGHDKMYWYQQDPGMELHLIHYSYGVNSTEKGDLSSESTVSRIRTEHFPLTLESARPSHTSQYLCASSEAGGSTDTQYFGPGTRLTVL.

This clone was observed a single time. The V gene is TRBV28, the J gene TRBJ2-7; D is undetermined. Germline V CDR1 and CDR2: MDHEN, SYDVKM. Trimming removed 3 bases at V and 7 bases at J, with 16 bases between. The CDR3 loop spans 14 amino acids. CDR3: CASSFARVIEEQYF. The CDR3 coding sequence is TGTGCCAGCAGTTTTGCCCGGGTAATAGAGGAGCAGTACTTC.

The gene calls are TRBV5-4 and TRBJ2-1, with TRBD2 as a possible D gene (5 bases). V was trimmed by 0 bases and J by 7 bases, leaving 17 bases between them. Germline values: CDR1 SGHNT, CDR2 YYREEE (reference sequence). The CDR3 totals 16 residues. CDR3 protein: CASSLGVRGLGNEQFF. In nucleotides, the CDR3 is TGTGCCAGCAGCTTGGGGGTACGAGGACTGGGTAATGAGCAGTTCTTC.

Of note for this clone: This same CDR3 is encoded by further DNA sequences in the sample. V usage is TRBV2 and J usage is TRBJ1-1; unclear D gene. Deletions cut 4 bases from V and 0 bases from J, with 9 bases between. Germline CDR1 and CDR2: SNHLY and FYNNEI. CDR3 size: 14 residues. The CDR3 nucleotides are TGTGCCAGCAGTGTGCGCACGATGAACACTGAAGCTTTCTTT. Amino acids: CASSVRTMNTEAFF.

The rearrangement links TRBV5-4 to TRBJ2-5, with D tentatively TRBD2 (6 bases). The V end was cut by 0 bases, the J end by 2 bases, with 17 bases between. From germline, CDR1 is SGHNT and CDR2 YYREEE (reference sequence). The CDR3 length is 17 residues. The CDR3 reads CASSLAGLAQTQETQYF. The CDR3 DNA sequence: TGTGCCAGCAGCTTGGCCGGTCTAGCGCAGACTCAAGAGACCCAGTACTTC.

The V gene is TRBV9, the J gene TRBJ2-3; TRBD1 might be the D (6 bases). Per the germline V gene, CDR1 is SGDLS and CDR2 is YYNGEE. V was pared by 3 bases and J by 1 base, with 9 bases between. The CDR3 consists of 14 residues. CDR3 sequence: CASSATGRTDTQYF. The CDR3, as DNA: TGTGCCAGCAGCGCTACAGGGCGCACAGATACGCAGTATTTT.

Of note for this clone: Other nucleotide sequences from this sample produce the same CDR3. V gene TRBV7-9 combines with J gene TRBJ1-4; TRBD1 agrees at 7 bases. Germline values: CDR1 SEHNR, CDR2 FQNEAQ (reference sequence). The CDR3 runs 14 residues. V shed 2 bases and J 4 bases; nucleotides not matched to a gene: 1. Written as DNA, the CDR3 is TGTGCCAGCAGCTTAAGACAGGGTAATGAAAAACTGTTTTTT. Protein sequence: CASSLRQGNEKLFF.

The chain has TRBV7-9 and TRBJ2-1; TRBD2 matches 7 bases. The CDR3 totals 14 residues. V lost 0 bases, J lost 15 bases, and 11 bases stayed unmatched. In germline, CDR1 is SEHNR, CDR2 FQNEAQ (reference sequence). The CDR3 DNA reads TGTGCCAGCAGCTTAGCCTTCCCGGGAGGCCTCGTGTTCTTC. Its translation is CASSLAFPGGLVFF.

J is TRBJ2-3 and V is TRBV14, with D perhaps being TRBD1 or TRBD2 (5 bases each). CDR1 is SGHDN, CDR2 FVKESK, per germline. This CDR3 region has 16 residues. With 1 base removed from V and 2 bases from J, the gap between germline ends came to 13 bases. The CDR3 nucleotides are TGTGCCAGCAGCCAAGTCTTGGGGGACCTCACAGATACGCAGTATTTT. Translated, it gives CASSQVLGDLTDTQYF.

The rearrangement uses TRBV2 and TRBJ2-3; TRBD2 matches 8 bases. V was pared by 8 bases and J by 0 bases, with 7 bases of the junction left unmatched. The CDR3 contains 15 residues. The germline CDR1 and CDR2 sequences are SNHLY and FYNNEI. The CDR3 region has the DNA TGTGCCAGCGGAACTAGCGGATATAGCACAGATACGCAGTATTTT. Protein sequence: CASGTSGYSTDTQYF.

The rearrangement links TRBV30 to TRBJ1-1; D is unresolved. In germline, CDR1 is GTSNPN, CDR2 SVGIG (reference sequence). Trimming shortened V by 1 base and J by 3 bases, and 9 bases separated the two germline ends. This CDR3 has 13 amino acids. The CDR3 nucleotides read TGTGCCTGGAGTGATCCCAGCGACACTGAAGCTTTCTTT. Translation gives CAWSDPSDTEAFF.

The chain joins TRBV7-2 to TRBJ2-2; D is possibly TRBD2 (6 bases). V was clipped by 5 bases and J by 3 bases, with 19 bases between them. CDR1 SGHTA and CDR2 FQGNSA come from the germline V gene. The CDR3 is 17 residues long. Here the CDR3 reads CASSARPGRDYTGELFF. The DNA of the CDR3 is TGTGCCAGCAGCGCCCGACCTGGGCGGGACTACACCGGGGAGCTGTTTTTT.

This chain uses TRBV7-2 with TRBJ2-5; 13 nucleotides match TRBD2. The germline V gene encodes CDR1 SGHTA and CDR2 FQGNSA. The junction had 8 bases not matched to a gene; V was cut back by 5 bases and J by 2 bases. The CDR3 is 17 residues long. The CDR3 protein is CASSPRTSGSTQETQYF. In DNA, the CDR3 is TGTGCCAGCAGCCCTAGGACTAGCGGGAGTACACAAGAGACCCAGTACTTC. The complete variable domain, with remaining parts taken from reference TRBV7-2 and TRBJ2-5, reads GAGVSQSPSNKVTEKGKDVELRCDPISGHTALYWYRQSLGQGLEFLIYFQGNSAPDKSGLPSDRFSAERTGGSVSTLTIQRTQQEDSAVYLCASSPRTSGSTQETQYFGPGTRLLVL.

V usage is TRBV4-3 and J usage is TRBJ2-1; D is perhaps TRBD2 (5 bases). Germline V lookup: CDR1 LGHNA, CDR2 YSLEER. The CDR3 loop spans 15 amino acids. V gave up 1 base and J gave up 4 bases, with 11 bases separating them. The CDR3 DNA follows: TGCGCCAGCAGCCAAGCCCCGACTATTTACAATGAGCAGTTCTTC. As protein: CASSQAPTIYNEQFF.

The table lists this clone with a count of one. The CDR3 sequence: CSVGTSGIYEQYF. The CDR3 region has the DNA TGCAGCGTTGGAACTAGCGGGATTTACGAGCAGTACTTC. V and J are TRBV29-1 and TRBJ2-5; 10 bases map to TRBD2. The DNA matches TRBJ2-7 better at its end, which makes the J call doubtful. Germline CDR1 is SQVTM and CDR2 is ANQGSEA. This CDR3 spans 13 amino acids.

CDR3 amino acids: CASSPHQFYNEQFF. CDR3 nucleotides: TGTGCCAGCAGTCCTCACCAATTCTACAATGAGCAGTTCTTC. This sequence joins TRBV7-9 and TRBJ2-1; D gene unclear. The CDR3 is 14 residues long. V lost 6 bases and J 3 bases, leaving 12 bases between the germline ends. From germline, CDR1 is SEHNR and CDR2 FQNEAQ (reference sequence).